The 28 T cell receptor beta chains reported below all come from one sample, sequenced in a study of T cells after yellow fever vaccination. TCRdb used MiXCR to reprocess the 5' RACE reads, holding one entry per CDR3 protein. The top ten hold about 17% of the sample, which has about 350,000 distinct CDR3 sequences, 11% seen once. Sequenced here: PBMCs, sampled on the day of the first yellow fever vaccination. The source of these receptors is a man aged 18 to 35 who received the YFV17D yellow fever vaccine.

The chain is built from TRBV9 and TRBJ1-1; D is uncertain. CDR1 is SGDLS and CDR2 is YYNGEE in the germline V gene. V lost 0 bases and J 0 bases, leaving 9 bases between the germline ends. CDR3 length equals 15 residues. The CDR3 protein is CASSVEARLNTEAFF. For the CDR3, the DNA is TGTGCCAGCAGCGTAGAGGCACGCCTGAACACTGAAGCTTTCTTT.

The J gene is TRBJ1-5, the V gene TRBV12-3 or TRBV12-4; D is ambiguous. V shed 5 bases and J shed 3 bases, with 8 bases lying between them. The CDR3 runs to 13 residues. The CDR3 bases are TGTGCCAGCAGTCCCCGCCTCAATCAGCCCCAGCATTTT. This gives the protein CASSPRLNQPQHF.

This clonotype occurred many times. The chain has TRBV12-3 or TRBV12-4 and TRBJ1-2; perhaps TRBD1 as D (5 bases). With 2 bases removed from V and 4 bases from J, the gap between germline ends came to 11 bases. The CDR3 spans 14 residues. The CDR3 DNA reads as TGTGCCAGCAGTTTATTGTCAGGGCCCTATGGCTACACCTTC. This codes for CASSLLSGPYGYTF.

This clonotype was counted a single time. This sequence joins TRBV5-4 and TRBJ1-2, with unresolved D. CDR1 and CDR2 from the germline V gene are SGHNT and YYREEE (reference sequence). The V end was cut by 4 bases, the J end by 1 base, with 14 bases between. This CDR3 is built from 15 residues. This CDR3 is CASSLRQLINYGYTF. As DNA, the CDR3 is TGTGCCAGCAGCCTGAGGCAGCTCATTAACTATGGCTACACCTTC. Full variable domain (missing parts from reference TRBV5-4 and TRBJ1-2): ETGVTQSPTHLIKTRGQQVTLRCSSQSGHNTVSWYQQALGQGPQFIFQYYREEENGRGNFPPRFSGLQFPNYSSELNVNALELDDSALYLCASSLRQLINYGYTFGSGTRLTVV.

This clonotype was seen only a few times. This sequence joins TRBV5-1 and TRBJ1-4; 8 positions agree with TRBD1. Germline V gene lookup returns CDR1 SGHRS and CDR2 YFSETQ. The CDR3 totals 14 residues. Trimming at V came to 4 bases and at J to 8 bases, leaving 7 bases not matched to a gene. CDR3 in amino acids: CASSVRGRVEKLFF. CDR3 DNA sequence: TGCGCCAGCAGCGTCAGGGGGCGCGTAGAAAAACTGTTTTTT.

There are a few counts of this clonotype. The chain has TRBV18 and TRBJ1-2; 10 nucleotides match TRBD1. The ends lost 5 bases at V and 8 bases at J; junction bases unmatched: 11. Germline CDR1 KGHSH, CDR2 LQKENI. The CDR3 contains 15 residues. The CDR3 protein is CASSNAGTGDRGYTF. In DNA, the CDR3 is TGTGCCAGCTCAAACGCCGGGACAGGGGATCGGGGCTACACCTTC. Based on the CDR3 plus reference TRBV18 and TRBJ1-2, the full variable domain is NAGVMQNPRHLVRRRGQEARLRCSPMKGHSHVYWYRQLPEEGLKFMVYLQKENIIDESGMPKERFSAEFPKEGPSILRIQQVVRGDSAAYFCASSNAGTGDRGYTFGSGTRLTVV.

At least ten counts were recorded for this clonotype. The genes are TRBV12-3 or TRBV12-4 and TRBJ2-1; TRBD2 aligns across 9 bases. V lost 6 bases to trimming and J lost 8 bases; unmatched junction nucleotides: 17. The CDR3 has 17 residues. The CDR3 reads CASRHRLAASSGDEQFF. CDR3 sequence (DNA): TGTGCCAGCAGGCATAGACTAGCGGCCTCCTCTGGAGATGAGCAGTTCTTC.

In this sample, this clonotype turned up a few times. V and J are TRBV6-2 or TRBV6-3 and TRBJ1-1; 9 bases are a match to TRBD1. Losses at the gene ends were 6 bases for V and 4 bases for J; bases not matched to a gene: 6. The CDR3 contains 14 residues. The germline CDR1 and CDR2 sequences are MNHEY and SVGEGT. The CDR3: CASSPDRGSTEAFF. CDR3 nucleotide sequence: TGTGCCAGCAGCCCGGACAGGGGATCCACTGAAGCTTTCTTT.

The chain is built from TRBV19 and TRBJ1-5; D possibly corresponds to TRBD1 (5 bases). Germline assignment: CDR1 LNHDA and CDR2 SQIVND (reference sequence). The V end was cut by 4 bases, the J end by 7 bases, with 14 bases between. The CDR3 extends over 14 amino acids. CDR3 in DNA: TGTGCCAGTAGTAAACCCCAGGGACGACAGCCCCAGCATTTT. This gives the protein CASSKPQGRQPQHF.

This clonotype was counted a few times. V and J are TRBV20-1 and TRBJ2-7; no definite D call. The CDR3 has 16 residues. Germline lookup yields CDR1 DFQATT and CDR2 SNEGSKA (reference sequence). V was pared by 0 bases and J by 4 bases, with 19 bases between. In DNA, the CDR3 is TGCAGTGCTAGAGATCCTAGAGGCCTTGGGGTTTACGAGCAGTACTTC. Its protein is CSARDPRGLGVYEQYF.

This clonotype was observed a handful of times. The chain joins TRBV3-1 to TRBJ1-1; D possibly corresponds to TRBD1 (5 bases). The CDR3 is 11 amino acids. Germline CDR1 LGHDT, CDR2 YNNKEL (reference sequence). CDR3 sequence: CATTGGTEAFF. In nucleotides, the CDR3 is TGTGCAACAACAGGAGGAACTGAAGCTTTCTTT.

The table lists this clonotype with a few counts. The rearrangement links TRBV12-3 or TRBV12-4 to TRBJ2-1; D is unclear. Trimming stripped 7 bases from V and 10 bases from J, with 11 bases between. The CDR3 has 11 residues. The chain's CDR3 is CASTFAFEQFF. The CDR3 region has the DNA TGTGCCAGCACGTTTGCTTTCGAGCAGTTCTTC.

This clonotype was detected ten times or more. V is TRBV11-2 and J is TRBJ2-5; D remains ambiguous. V lost 5 bases to trimming and J lost 4 bases, with 17 bases between them. The CDR3 is 15 residues long. Germline CDR1 SGHAT, CDR2 FQNNGV. This CDR3 is CASSPLRPVIETQYF. As DNA, the CDR3 is TGTGCCAGCAGCCCACTCCGGCCTGTAATAGAGACCCAGTACTTC.

Only a few counts were recorded for this clonotype. The gene calls are TRBV7-3 and TRBJ2-2; D ambiguous. V lost 1 base and J 3 bases, leaving 9 bases between the germline ends. The germline gives CDR1 SGHTA, CDR2 FQGTGA. The CDR3 consists of 15 residues. The CDR3 loop is CASSLRGSDTGELFF. The CDR3 DNA is TGTGCCAGCAGCTTAAGGGGATCCGACACCGGGGAGCTGTTTTTT.

The chain has TRBV24-1 and TRBJ2-5; 10 bases fit TRBD1. Looked up from germline, CDR1 is KGHDR and CDR2 is SFDVKD. V shed 4 bases and J 1 base; nucleotides not matched to a gene: 8. The CDR3 extends over 17 amino acids. The CDR3 sequence is CATSEGTGAPFQETQYF. The CDR3 DNA sequence: TGTGCCACCAGTGAGGGGACAGGGGCGCCTTTCCAAGAGACCCAGTACTTC.

Only a few counts were recorded for this clonotype. The J gene is TRBJ2-2, the V gene TRBV5-4, with D possibly being TRBD1 or TRBD2 (5 bases each). V was clipped by 1 base and J by 4 bases, with 14 bases between them. Germline V gene lookup returns CDR1 SGHNT and CDR2 YYREEE (reference sequence). This CDR3 has 16 amino acids. This CDR3 is CASSLPPKGSTGELFF. The CDR3 region has the DNA TGTGCCAGCAGCTTGCCACCAAAGGGGAGCACCGGGGAGCTGTTTTTT.

The chain combines TRBV7-2 with TRBJ1-2, with 10 bases identical to TRBD1. CDR1 and CDR2 (germline): SGHTA, FQGNSA. V was pared by 5 bases and J by 5 bases, with 8 bases of the junction left unmatched. CDR3 length equals 15 residues. The CDR3 nucleotides are TGTGCCAGCAGCCAAGGGACAGGGGTCGGGTATGGCTACACCTTC. Protein product: CASSQGTGVGYGYTF.

Remarks on this clonotype: One end of the junction is discordant with germline, which a read error may explain. V is TRBV12-3 or TRBV12-4 and J is TRBJ1-5; the D is unclear. CDR3 size: 14 residues. The CDR3 reads CASSATGGNQPQHF. The CDR3, as DNA: TGCGCCAGCAGCGCCACCGGAGGCAATCAGCCCCAGCATTTT.

J is TRBJ1-6 and V is TRBV4-1; no firm D call. Germline V gene lookup returns CDR1 MGHRA and CDR2 YSYEKL. CDR3 length: 16 residues. V lost 3 bases and J 0 bases, leaving 9 bases between the germline ends. The CDR3 DNA follows: TGCGCCAGCAGCCACCCTTTAAGCTCCTATAATTCACCCCTCCACTTT. Translating it yields CASSHPLSSYNSPLHF.

The chain has TRBV12-3 or TRBV12-4 and TRBJ2-7; D not resolved. The CDR3 sequence is 13 residues long. Deletions cut 4 bases from V and 0 bases from J, with 7 bases between. The CDR3 sequence is CASSSRYSYEQYV. CDR3 DNA: TGTGCCAGCAGTTCCCGATACTCCTACGAGCAGTACGTC.

This chain joins TRBV29-1 and TRBJ1-1, with a tentative D call TRBD1 (6 bases). The CDR3 sequence is 14 residues long. V lost 6 bases and J 0 bases, leaving 14 bases between the germline ends. Germline CDR1 and CDR2: SQVTM and ANQGSEA. CDR3: CSVVGDMMNTEAFF. The CDR3 DNA sequence: TGCAGCGTCGTTGGGGACATGATGAACACTGAAGCTTTCTTT.

The chain links TRBV19 to TRBJ2-1; D is unclear. The CDR3 has 20 residues. V was trimmed by 2 bases and J by 0 bases, leaving 23 bases between them. From germline, CDR1 is LNHDA and CDR2 SQIVND (reference sequence). The CDR3 spells CASSIILSSLTESSYNEQFF. The DNA for the CDR3 is TGTGCCAGTAGTATAATTTTGAGCTCCCTTACCGAGAGCTCCTACAATGAGCAGTTCTTC.

This clonotype was seen a few times. V is TRBV24-1 and J is TRBJ1-2, with no clear D. Germline values: CDR1 KGHDR, CDR2 SFDVKD. The V and J ends lost 3 bases and 5 bases respectively, with 9 bases between them. CDR3 length: 13 residues. The CDR3 DNA reads TGTGCCACCAGTGATACGGGAACATATGGCTACACCTTC. Residues: CATSDTGTYGYTF.

The sample holds a few counts of this clonotype. The chain combines TRBV6-1 with TRBJ2-5, with D possibly matching TRBD1 (5 bases). Trimming took off 2 bases at V and 0 bases at J, with 19 bases between the two ends. The CDR3 is made up of 18 amino acids. Germline values: CDR1 MNHNS, CDR2 SASEGT. The CDR3 region is CASSERSQGPLYQETQYF. As DNA, the CDR3 is TGTGCCAGCAGTGAAAGGAGCCAGGGCCCACTTTACCAAGAGACCCAGTACTTC.

This clonotype was observed many times. The chain recombines TRBV4-3 with TRBJ1-6; D is possibly TRBD1 (5 bases). V lost 0 bases to trimming and J lost 4 bases, with 10 bases between them. There are 16 residues in the CDR3. The germline V gene encodes CDR1 LGHNA and CDR2 YSLEER. The CDR3 bases are TGCGCCAGCAGCCAAGATTTTGCAGGGTATAATTCACCCCTCCACTTT. It encodes CASSQDFAGYNSPLHF.

This chain joins TRBV3-1 and TRBJ2-2, with D possibly matching TRBD1 (5 bases). V gave up 4 bases and J gave up 6 bases, with 9 bases separating them. The CDR3 has 13 residues. The germline V gene has CDR1 LGHDT and CDR2 YNNKEL (reference sequence). CDR3: CASSRQGPGELFF. The CDR3 region has the DNA TGTGCCAGCAGCCGCCAGGGTCCCGGGGAGCTGTTTTTT.

J is TRBJ2-7 and V is TRBV12-3 or TRBV12-4; 8 bases are a match to TRBD1. J was trimmed by 4 bases and V by 7 bases; bases with no gene match: 9. There are 14 residues in the CDR3. The CDR3 reads CASNQQGVEYEQYF. Written as DNA, the CDR3 is TGTGCCAGCAACCAACAGGGGGTTGAATACGAGCAGTACTTC.

This chain joins TRBV7-9 and TRBJ2-5, with 7 positions matching TRBD1. The CDR3 consists of 14 residues. Germline lookup yields CDR1 SEHNR and CDR2 FQNEAQ (reference sequence). Trimming took 0 bases from V and 5 from J; bases not matched to a gene: 3. The CDR3 protein is CASSLAPRGETQYF. The CDR3 DNA sequence: TGTGCCAGCAGCTTAGCGCCCAGGGGGGAGACCCAGTACTTC.